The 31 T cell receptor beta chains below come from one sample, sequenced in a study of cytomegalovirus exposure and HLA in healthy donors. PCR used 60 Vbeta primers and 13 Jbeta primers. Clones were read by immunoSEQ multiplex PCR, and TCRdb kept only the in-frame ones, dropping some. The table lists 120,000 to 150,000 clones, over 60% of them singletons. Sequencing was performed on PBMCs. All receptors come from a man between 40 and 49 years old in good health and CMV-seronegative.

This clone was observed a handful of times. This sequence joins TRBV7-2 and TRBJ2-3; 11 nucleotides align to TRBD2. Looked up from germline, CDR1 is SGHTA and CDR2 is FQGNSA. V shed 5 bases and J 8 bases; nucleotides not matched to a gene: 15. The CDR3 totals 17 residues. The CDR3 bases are TGTGCCAGCAGCGCCGACCGATTAGCGGGAGGGATTGGTACGCAGTATTTT. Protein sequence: CASSADRLAGGIGTQYF.

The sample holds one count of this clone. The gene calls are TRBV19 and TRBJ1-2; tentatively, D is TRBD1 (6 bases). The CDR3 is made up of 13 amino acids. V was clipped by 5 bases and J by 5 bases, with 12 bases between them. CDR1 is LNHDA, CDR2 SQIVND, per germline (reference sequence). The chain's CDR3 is CASSPQGRYGYTF. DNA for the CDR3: TGTGCCAGTAGTCCACAGGGAAGGTATGGCTACACCTTC.

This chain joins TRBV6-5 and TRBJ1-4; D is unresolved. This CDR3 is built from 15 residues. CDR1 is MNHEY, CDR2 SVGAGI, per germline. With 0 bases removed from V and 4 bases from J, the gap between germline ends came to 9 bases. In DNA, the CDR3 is TGTGCCAGCAGTTACTCCTCCGGAGTTAATGAAAAACTGTTTTTT. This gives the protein CASSYSSGVNEKLFF.

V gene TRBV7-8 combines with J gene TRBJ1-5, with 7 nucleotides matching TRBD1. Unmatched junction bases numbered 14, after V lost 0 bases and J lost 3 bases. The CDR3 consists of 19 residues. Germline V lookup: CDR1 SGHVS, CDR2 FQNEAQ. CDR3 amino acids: CASSLARFEEGAFNQPQHF. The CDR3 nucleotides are TGTGCCAGCAGCTTAGCGCGGTTTGAGGAGGGGGCCTTCAATCAGCCCCAGCATTTT.

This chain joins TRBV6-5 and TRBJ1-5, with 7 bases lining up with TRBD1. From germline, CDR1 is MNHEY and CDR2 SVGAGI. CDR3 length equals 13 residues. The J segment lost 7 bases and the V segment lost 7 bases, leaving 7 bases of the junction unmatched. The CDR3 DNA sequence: TGTGCCAGCAAAGGGGGCTTAGGGCAGCCCCAGCATTTT. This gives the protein CASKGGLGQPQHF.

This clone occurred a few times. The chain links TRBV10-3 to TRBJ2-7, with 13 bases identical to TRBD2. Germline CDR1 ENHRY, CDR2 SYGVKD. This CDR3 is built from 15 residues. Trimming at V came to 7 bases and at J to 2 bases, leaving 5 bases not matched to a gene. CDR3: CAINLGLAGAYEQYF. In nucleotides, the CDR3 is TGTGCCATCAACCTAGGACTAGCGGGAGCCTACGAGCAGTACTTC.

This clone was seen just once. The CDR3 spells CASRQGGFSNTGELFF. CDR3 DNA: TGTGCCAGCAGACAGGGTGGATTTTCAAACACCGGGGAGCTGTTTTTT. This sequence joins TRBV28 and TRBJ2-2, with D tentatively TRBD1 (6 bases). CDR1 and CDR2 from the germline V gene are MDHEN and SYDVKM. Trimming cost V 6 bases and J 2 bases, with 16 bases left between them. The CDR3 spans 16 residues.

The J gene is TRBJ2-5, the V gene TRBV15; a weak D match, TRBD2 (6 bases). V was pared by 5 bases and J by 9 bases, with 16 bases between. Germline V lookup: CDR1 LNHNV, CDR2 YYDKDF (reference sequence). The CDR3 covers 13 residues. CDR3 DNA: TGTGCCACCAGCGTGGACTACCCGGGGGCCCAGTACTTC. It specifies CATSVDYPGAQYF.

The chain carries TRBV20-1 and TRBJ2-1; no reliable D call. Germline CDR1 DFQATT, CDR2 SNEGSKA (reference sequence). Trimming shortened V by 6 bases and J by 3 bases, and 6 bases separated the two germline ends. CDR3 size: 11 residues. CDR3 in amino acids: CSAESYNEQFF. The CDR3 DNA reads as TGCAGTGCCGAGAGCTACAATGAGCAGTTCTTC.

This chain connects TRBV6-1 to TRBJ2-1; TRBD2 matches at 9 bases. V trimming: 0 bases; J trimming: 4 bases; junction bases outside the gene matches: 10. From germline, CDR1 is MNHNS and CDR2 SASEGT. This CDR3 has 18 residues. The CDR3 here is CASSEALQGSGGYNEQFF. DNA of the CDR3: TGTGCCAGCAGTGAAGCGCTTCAGGGTAGCGGGGGATACAATGAGCAGTTCTTC.

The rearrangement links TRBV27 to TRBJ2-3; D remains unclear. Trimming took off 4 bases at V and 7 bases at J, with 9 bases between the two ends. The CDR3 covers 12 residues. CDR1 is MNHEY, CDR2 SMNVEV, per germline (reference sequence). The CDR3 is CASSSSSNTQYF. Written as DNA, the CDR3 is TGTGCCAGCAGTTCGAGTAGCAATACGCAGTATTTT.

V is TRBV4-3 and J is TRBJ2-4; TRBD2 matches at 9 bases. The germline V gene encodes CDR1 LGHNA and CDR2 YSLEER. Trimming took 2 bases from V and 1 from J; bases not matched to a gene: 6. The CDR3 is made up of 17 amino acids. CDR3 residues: CASSQHSGRWAKNIQYF. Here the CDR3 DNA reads TGCGCCAGCAGCCAACATAGCGGGAGATGGGCCAAAAACATTCAGTACTTC.

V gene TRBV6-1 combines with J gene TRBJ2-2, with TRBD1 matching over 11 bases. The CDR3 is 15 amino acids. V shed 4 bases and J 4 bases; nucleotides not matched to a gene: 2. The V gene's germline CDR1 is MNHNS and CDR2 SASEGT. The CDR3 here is CASSVGTGGTGELFF. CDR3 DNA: TGTGCCAGCAGTGTCGGGACAGGGGGCACCGGGGAGCTGTTTTTT.

The CDR3 region is CASSLDEGGYTF. In nucleotides, the CDR3 is TGCGCCAGCAGCTTGGACGAGGGTGGCTACACCTTC. The rearrangement uses TRBV5-1 and TRBJ1-2; D gene unclear. Germline CDR1 is SGHRS and CDR2 is YFSETQ. The CDR3 sequence is 12 residues long. With 0 bases removed from V and 7 bases from J, the gap between germline ends came to 7 bases.

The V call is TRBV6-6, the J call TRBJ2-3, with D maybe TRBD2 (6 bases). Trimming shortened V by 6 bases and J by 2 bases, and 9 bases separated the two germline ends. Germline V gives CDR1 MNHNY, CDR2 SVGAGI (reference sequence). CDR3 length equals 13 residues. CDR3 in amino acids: CASSWDFTDTQYF. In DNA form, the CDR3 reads TGTGCCAGCAGCTGGGACTTCACAGATACGCAGTATTTT.

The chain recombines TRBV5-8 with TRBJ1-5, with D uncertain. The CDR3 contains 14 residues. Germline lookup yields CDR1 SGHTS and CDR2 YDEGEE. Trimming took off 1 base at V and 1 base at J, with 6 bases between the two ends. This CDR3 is CASSLRSSNQPQHF. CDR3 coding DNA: TGTGCCAGCAGCTTGCGGAGCAGCAATCAGCCCCAGCATTTT.

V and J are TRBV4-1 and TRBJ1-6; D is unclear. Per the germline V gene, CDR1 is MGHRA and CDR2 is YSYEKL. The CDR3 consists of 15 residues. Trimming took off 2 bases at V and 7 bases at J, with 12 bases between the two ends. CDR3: CASSQTRTENSPLHF. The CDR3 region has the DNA TGCGCCAGCAGCCAAACCCGTACAGAGAATTCACCCCTCCACTTT.

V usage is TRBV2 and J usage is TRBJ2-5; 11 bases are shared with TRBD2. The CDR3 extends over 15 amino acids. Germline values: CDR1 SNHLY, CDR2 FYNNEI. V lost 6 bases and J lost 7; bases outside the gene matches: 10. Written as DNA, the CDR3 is TGTGCCAGCAGCCCCGGACTAGCGGGCCCCGGGACCCAGTACTTC. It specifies CASSPGLAGPGTQYF.

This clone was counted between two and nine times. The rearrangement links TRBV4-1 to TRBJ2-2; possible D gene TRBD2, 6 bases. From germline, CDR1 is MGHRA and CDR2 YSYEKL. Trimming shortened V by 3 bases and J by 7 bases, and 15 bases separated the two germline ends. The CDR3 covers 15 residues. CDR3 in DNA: TGCGCCAGCAGCCAGCCTAGCGTCAACCACGGGGAGCTGTTTTTT. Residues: CASSQPSVNHGELFF.

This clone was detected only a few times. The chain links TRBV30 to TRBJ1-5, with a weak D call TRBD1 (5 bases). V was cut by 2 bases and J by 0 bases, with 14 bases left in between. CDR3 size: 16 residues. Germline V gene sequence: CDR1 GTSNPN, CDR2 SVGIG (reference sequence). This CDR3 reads CAWSSGLGYSNQPQHF. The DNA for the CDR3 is TGTGCCTGGAGTTCAGGGTTAGGATATAGCAATCAGCCCCAGCATTTT.

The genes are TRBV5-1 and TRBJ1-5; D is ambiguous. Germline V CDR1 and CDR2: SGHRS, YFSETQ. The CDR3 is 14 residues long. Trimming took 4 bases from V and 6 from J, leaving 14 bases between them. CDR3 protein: CASSPSGMGQPQHF. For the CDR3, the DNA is TGCGCCAGCAGCCCGAGCGGAATGGGTCAGCCCCAGCATTTT.

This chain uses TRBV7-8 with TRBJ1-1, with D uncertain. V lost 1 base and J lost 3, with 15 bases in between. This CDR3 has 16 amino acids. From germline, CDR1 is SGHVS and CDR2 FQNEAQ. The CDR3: CASSLVLPDLDTEAFF. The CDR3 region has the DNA TGTGCCAGCAGCTTAGTGCTTCCAGATCTGGACACTGAAGCTTTCTTT.

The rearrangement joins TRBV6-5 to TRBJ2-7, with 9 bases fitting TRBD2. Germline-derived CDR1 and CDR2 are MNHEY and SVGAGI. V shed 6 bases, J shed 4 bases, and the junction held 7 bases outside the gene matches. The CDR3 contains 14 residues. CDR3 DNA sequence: TGTGCCAGCAGCTCCGGACTAGCGAGATACGAGCAGTACTTC. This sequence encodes CASSSGLARYEQYF.

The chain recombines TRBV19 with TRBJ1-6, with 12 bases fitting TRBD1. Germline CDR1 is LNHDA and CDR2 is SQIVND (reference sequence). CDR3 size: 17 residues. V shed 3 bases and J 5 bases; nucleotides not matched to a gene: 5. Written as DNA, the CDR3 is TGTGCCAGTAGTATGGGGGACAGGGGGCGGAATAATTCACCCCTCCACTTT. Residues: CASSMGDRGRNNSPLHF. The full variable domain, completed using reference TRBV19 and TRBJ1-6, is DGGITQSPKYLFRKEGQNVTLSCEQNLNHDAMYWYRQDPGQGLRLIYYSQIVNDFQKGDIAEGYSVSREKKESFPLTVTSAQKNPTAFYLCASSMGDRGRNNSPLHFGNGTRLTVT.

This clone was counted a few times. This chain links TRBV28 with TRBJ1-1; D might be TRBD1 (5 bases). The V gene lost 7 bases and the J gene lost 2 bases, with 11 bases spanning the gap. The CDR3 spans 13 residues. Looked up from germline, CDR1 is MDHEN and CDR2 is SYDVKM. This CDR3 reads CASTGETNTEAFF. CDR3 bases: TGTGCCAGCACGGGGGAGACAAACACTGAAGCTTTCTTT.

CDR3 in DNA: TGTGCCAGCAGTGGACTGTATAGTGAGCAGTTCTTC. It yields the protein CASSGLYSEQFF. The chain employs TRBV6-5 and TRBJ2-1, with D perhaps matching TRBD2 (5 bases). The germline V gene has CDR1 MNHEY and CDR2 SVGAGI. CDR3 size: 12 residues. Trimming pared 5 bases from V and 9 bases from J, leaving 11 bases between.

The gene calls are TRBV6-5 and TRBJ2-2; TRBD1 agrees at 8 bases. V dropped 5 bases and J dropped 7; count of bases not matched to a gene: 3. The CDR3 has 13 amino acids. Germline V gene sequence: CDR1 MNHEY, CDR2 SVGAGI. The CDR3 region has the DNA TGTGCCAGCAGTCGGACAGGGATCGGGGAGCTGTTTTTT. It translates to CASSRTGIGELFF.

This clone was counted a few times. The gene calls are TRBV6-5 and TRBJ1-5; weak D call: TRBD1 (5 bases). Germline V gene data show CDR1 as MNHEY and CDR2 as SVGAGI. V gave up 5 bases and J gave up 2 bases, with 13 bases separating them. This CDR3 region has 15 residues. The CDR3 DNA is TGTGCCAGCAGTCTGTCAGGGTCCCGCAATCAGCCCCAGCATTTT. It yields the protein CASSLSGSRNQPQHF.

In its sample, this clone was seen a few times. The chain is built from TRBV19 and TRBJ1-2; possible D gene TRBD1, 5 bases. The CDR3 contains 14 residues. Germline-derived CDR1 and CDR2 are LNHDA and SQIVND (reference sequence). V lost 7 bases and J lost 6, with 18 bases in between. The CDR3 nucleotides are TGTGCCAGTACTCTAGTCGGGGGTAGGGATGGCTACACCTTC. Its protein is CASTLVGGRDGYTF.

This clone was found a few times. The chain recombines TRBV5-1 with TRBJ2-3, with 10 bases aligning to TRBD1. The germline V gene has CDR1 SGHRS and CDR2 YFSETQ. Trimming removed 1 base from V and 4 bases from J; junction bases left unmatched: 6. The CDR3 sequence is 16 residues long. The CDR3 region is CASSLSTGGASDTQYF. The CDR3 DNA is TGCGCCAGCAGCTTGTCGACAGGGGGCGCATCAGATACGCAGTATTTT.

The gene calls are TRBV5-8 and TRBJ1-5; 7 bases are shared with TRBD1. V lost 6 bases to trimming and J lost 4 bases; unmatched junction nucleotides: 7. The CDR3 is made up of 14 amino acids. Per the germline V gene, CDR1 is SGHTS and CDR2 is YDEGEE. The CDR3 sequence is CASIWDSLNQPQHF. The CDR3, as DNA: TGTGCCAGCATATGGGACAGCCTAAATCAGCCCCAGCATTTT.